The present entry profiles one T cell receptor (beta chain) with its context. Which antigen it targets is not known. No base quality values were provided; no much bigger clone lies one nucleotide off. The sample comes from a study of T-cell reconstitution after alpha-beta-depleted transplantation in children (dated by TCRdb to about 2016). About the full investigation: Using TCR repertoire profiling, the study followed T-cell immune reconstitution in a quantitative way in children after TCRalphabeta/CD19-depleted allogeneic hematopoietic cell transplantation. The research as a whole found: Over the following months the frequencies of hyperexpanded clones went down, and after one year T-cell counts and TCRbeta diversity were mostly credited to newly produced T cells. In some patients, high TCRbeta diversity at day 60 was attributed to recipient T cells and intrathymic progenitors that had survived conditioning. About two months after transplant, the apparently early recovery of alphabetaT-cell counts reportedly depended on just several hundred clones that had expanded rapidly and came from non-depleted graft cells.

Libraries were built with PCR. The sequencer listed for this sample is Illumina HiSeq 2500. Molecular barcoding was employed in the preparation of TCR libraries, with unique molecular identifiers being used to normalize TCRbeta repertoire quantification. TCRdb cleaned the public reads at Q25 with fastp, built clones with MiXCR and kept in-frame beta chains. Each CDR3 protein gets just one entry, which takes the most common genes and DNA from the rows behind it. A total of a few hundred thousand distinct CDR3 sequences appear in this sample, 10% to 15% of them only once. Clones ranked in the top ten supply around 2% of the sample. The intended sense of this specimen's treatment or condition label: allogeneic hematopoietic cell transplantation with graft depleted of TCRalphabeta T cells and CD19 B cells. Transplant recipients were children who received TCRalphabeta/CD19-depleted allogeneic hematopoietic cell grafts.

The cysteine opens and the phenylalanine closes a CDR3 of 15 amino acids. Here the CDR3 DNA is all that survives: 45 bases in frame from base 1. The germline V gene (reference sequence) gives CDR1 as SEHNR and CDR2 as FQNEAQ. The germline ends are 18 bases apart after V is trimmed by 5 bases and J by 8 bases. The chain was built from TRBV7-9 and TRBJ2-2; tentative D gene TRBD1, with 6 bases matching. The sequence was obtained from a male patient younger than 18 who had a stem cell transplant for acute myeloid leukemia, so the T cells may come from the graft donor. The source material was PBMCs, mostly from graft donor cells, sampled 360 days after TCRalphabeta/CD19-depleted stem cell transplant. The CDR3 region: CASSQVTGTSGELFF. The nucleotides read TGTGCCAGCAGCCAAGTAACAGGGACATCGGGGGAGCTGTTTTTT.